Listed below are T cell receptor beta chains from one sample, sequenced in a study of blood T cell repertoires in COVID-19. Sequencing used immunoSEQ multiplex PCR; TCRdb keeps in-frame clones, though not all of them. The sample lists 220,000 or so clones; less than 90% were seen once. The sample consisted of PBMCs or T cells enriched from blood (not recorded which). These receptors were obtained from a woman aged 35 to 49 who had recovered from COVID-19. The CDR3 runs from the conserved cysteine through the conserved F or W. Each record gives: D gene, V gene, J gene, clone size, CDR3 protein, CDR3 DNA. A D gene is named only where the DNA matches it firmly. Some rows mark clone size as missing; the rest say once, few, many or name a class of expanded clone.

NA,TRBV10-1,TRBJ2-1,few,CASSESRARSSYNEQFF,TGCGCCAGCAGTGAGTCGAGGGCCAGGAGCTCCTACAATGAGCAGTTCTTC
NA,TRBV2,TRBJ2-3,NA,CASKGRTDTQYF,TGTGCCAGCAAGGGGCGGACAGATACGCAGTATTTT
NA,TRBV30,TRBJ2-7,NA,CAWSSSDAGEQYF,TGTGCCTGGAGTTCATCCGACGCGGGGGAGCAGTACTTC
NA,TRBV7-8,TRBJ1-6,NA,CASSLGRFGGSYNSPLHF,TGTGCCAGCAGCTTGGGACGGTTTGGGGGGTCCTATAATTCACCCCTCCACTTT
NA,TRBV6-5,TRBJ1-5,NA,CASYSLFSNQPQHF,TGTGCCAGCTATAGTCTTTTTAGCAATCAGCCCCAGCATTTT
TRBD2,TRBV27,TRBJ2-5,few,CASSYREGHWETQYF,TGTGCCAGCAGTTACCGGGAGGGCCATTGGGAGACCCAGTACTTC
NA,TRBV5-4,TRBJ2-1,NA,CASSPTRGNEQFF,TGTGCCAGCAGCCCAACCCGCGGGAATGAGCAGTTCTTC
NA,TRBV28,TRBJ2-7,NA,CASSPTLGAHAYEQYF,TGTGCCAGCAGTCCTACGTTGGGGGCTCACGCCTACGAGCAGTACTTC
TRBD2,TRBV2,TRBJ2-3,few,CASSEAGAGETDTQYF,TGTGCCAGCAGTGAAGCTGGAGCGGGAGAGACAGATACGCAGTATTTT
TRBD1,TRBV28,TRBJ2-2,NA,CASGTGPTGELFF,TGTGCCAGTGGGACAGGGCCCACCGGGGAGCTGTTTTTT
NA,TRBV9,TRBJ2-3,NA,CASSVQGTTPTDTQYF,TGTGCCAGCAGCGTACAGGGGACAACTCCCACAGATACGCAGTATTTT
NA,TRBV24-1,TRBJ2-7,NA,CATSDTDSYEQYF,TGTGCCACCAGTGACACGGACAGCTACGAGCAGTACTTC
TRBD1,TRBV2,TRBJ2-3,NA,CATTRTGSTDTQYF,TGTGCCACTACTCGGACAGGGTCAACAGATACGCAGTATTTT
NA,TRBV7-2,TRBJ2-4,NA,CASRPPGTLAKNIQYF,TGTGCCAGCAGACCCCCCGGGACTCTAGCCAAAAACATTCAGTACTTC
NA,TRBV11-2,TRBJ2-3,NA,CASTKTVITTDTQYF,TGTGCCAGCACAAAGACAGTGATTACCACAGATACGCAGTATTTT
NA,TRBV9,TRBJ2-1,NA,CASSFTENEQFF,TGTGCCAGCAGTTTTACAGAAAATGAGCAGTTCTTC
TRBD1,TRBV29-1,TRBJ1-2,NA,CSVVDRGYGYTF,TGCAGCGTTGTCGACAGGGGCTATGGCTACACCTTC
NA,TRBV3-1/TRBV3-2,TRBJ1-2,NA,CASSQDKGILYGYTF,TGTGCCAGCAGCCAAGACAAGGGGATCCTGTATGGCTACACCTTC
NA,TRBV28,TRBJ1-5,once,CASIPDGGNQPQHF,TGTGCCAGCATCCCGGATGGAGGCAATCAGCCCCAGCATTTT
NA,TRBV27,TRBJ1-1,NA,CASSLWVNRDKGTEAFF,TGTGCCAGCAGTCTATGGGTAAACCGGGACAAGGGGACTGAAGCTTTCTTT
NA,TRBV30,TRBJ1-2,NA,CAWTGGGLNGYTF,TGTGCCTGGACTGGGGGCGGTTTAAATGGCTACACCTTC
TRBD2,TRBV5-5,TRBJ2-1,NA,CASSLLAGGDEQFF,TGTGCCAGCAGCTTACTAGCGGGAGGGGATGAGCAGTTCTTC
NA,TRBV19,TRBJ2-7,NA,CASSIDPSGVSEQYF,TGTGCCAGTAGTATAGACCCCTCGGGAGTAAGCGAGCAGTACTTC
TRBD1,TRBV19,TRBJ1-4,NA,CASSMPGQGDEKLFF,TGTGCCAGTAGTATGCCGGGACAGGGTGATGAAAAACTGTTTTTT
TRBD2,TRBV11-3,TRBJ2-1,NA,CASSSLMWAGGRAEQFF,TGTGCCAGCAGTAGCTTAATGTGGGCGGGAGGAAGAGCTGAGCAGTTCTTC
NA,TRBV11-3,TRBJ1-2,NA,CASSLAFGGYTF,TGTGCCAGCAGCTTAGCCTTCGGTGGCTACACCTTC
TRBD2,TRBV9,TRBJ2-1,NA,CASSTGPGLAGGGSYNEQFF,TGTGCCAGCAGCACGGGACCGGGACTAGCGGGAGGGGGCTCCTACAATGAGCAGTTCTTC
NA,TRBV9,TRBJ2-1,NA,CASSVEGVTSHEEQFF,TGTGCCAGCAGCGTAGAAGGGGTGACCTCCCATGAAGAGCAGTTCTTC
NA,TRBV2,TRBJ1-5,NA,CAVQRDSNQPQHF,TGTGCCGTGCAGAGGGATAGCAATCAGCCCCAGCATTTT
TRBD1,TRBV5-4,TRBJ1-6,NA,CASSFITGGNSPLHF,TGTGCCAGCAGCTTTATTACAGGGGGAAATTCACCCCTCCACTTT
NA,TRBV19,TRBJ1-1,NA,CASTGQYATEAFF,TGTGCCAGTACTGGGCAGTACGCCACTGAAGCTTTCTTT
TRBD2,TRBV5-4,TRBJ2-7,NA,CASSSLTGGPGEQYF,TGTGCCAGCAGCTCCCTAACGGGAGGGCCGGGGGAGCAGTACTTC
NA,TRBV7-2,TRBJ1-2,NA,CASSLGQNYGYTF,TGTGCCAGCAGCTTAGGACAGAACTATGGCTACACCTTC
TRBD2,TRBV18,TRBJ2-2,NA,CASSPAGGPSTGELFF,TGTGCCAGCTCACCCGCGGGAGGGCCGAGCACCGGGGAGCTGTTTTTT
NA,TRBV7-2,TRBJ1-2,NA,CASSFSGADYGYTF,TGTGCCAGCAGCTTTTCAGGGGCGGACTATGGCTACACCTTC
TRBD2,TRBV7-3,TRBJ2-1,once,CASSSGLAGGFYNEQFF,TGTGCCAGCAGCTCGGGACTAGCGGGAGGATTCTACAATGAGCAGTTCTTC
NA,TRBV10-3,TRBJ2-2,NA,CAIRLEINTGELFF,TGTGCCATCAGACTAGAAATAAACACCGGGGAGCTGTTTTTT
NA,TRBV19,TRBJ1-1,NA,CASTKVMLRTGGTEAFF,TGTGCCAGTACGAAAGTAATGCTCCGGACCGGAGGCACTGAAGCTTTCTTT
TRBD1,TRBV9,TRBJ1-2,NA,CASSVVGTGDVFAIGYTF,TGTGCCAGCAGCGTAGTAGGGACAGGGGATGTGTTCGCTATTGGCTACACCTTC
TRBD2,TRBV7-2,TRBJ2-2,NA,CASSRGLAANTGELFF,TGTGCCAGCAGCCGTGGACTAGCGGCGAACACCGGGGAGCTGTTTTTT
TRBD2,TRBV30,TRBJ2-5,NA,CAWHPAGTSGPPQYF,TGTGCCTGGCATCCCGCCGGGACTAGCGGGCCCCCCCAGTACTTC
TRBD1,TRBV6-5,TRBJ1-2,NA,CASSSTGIYGYTF,TGTGCCAGCAGTTCGACAGGGATCTATGGCTACACCTTC
NA,TRBV27,TRBJ2-7,NA,CASSLAGAPYEQYF,TGTGCCAGCAGTTTAGCGGGGGCCCCCTACGAGCAGTACTTC
TRBD1,TRBV7-8,TRBJ1-2,once,CASSPDGTVSGYTF,TGTGCCAGCAGCCCGGATGGGACAGTCTCTGGCTACACCTTC
NA,TRBV27,TRBJ1-3,NA,CASSLFGTGNTIYF,TGTGCCAGCAGTTTATTCGGTACTGGAAACACCATATATTTT
NA,TRBV23-1,TRBJ1-1,NA,CASSQRPPSGDTEAFF,TGCGCCAGCAGTCAAAGGCCCCCTTCAGGGGACACTGAAGCTTTCTTT
NA,TRBV2,TRBJ2-5,NA,CASSDLQRETQYF,TGTGCCAGCAGTGATCTGCAGAGGGAGACCCAGTACTTC
TRBD1,TRBV5-6,TRBJ1-4,NA,CASSLAGTEFATNEKLFF,TGTGCCAGCAGCTTGGCCGGGACAGAGTTCGCAACTAATGAAAAACTGTTTTTT